The 27 T cell receptor beta chains listed next were all sequenced from one sample in a study of cytomegalovirus exposure and HLA in healthy donors. The PCR was carried out with 60 Vbeta primers and 13 Jbeta primers. Sequencing used immunoSEQ multiplex PCR; TCRdb keeps in-frame clones, though not all of them. The sample consists of 95,000 to 150,000 clones, about 80% of them appearing once. The source material was PBMCs. Receptors originate from a female donor in good health and CMV-seropositive.

The V and J genes are TRBV5-4 and TRBJ2-7; 15 bases line up with TRBD2. The V and J ends lost 2 bases and 6 bases, in that order; junction bases with no gene match: 3. The germline CDR1 and CDR2 sequences are SGHNT and YYREEE (reference sequence). This CDR3 comprises 15 residues. Here the CDR3 reads CASSFPGLAGGEQYF. The CDR3, as DNA: TGTGCCAGCAGCTTCCCGGGACTAGCGGGAGGCGAGCAGTACTTC. The entire variable domain, with the rest obtained from reference TRBV5-4 and TRBJ2-7, is as follows: ETGVTQSPTHLIKTRGQQVTLRCSSQSGHNTVSWYQQALGQGPQFIFQYYREEENGRGNFPPRFSGLQFPNYSSELNVNALELDDSALYLCASSFPGLAGGEQYFGPGTRLTVT.

This chain joins TRBV4-2 and TRBJ2-3; TRBD2 agrees at 12 bases. CDR1 and CDR2 from the germline V gene are LGHNA and YNFKEQ. J was trimmed by 1 base and V by 2 bases; bases with no gene match: 4. This CDR3 is built from 17 residues. The CDR3 DNA reads TGTGCCAGCAGCCAATCTCTAGCGGGGGGGGGCACAGATACGCAGTATTTT. Amino acids: CASSQSLAGGGTDTQYF.

The chain joins TRBV30 to TRBJ2-2; 7 bases map to TRBD1. Germline V lookup: CDR1 GTSNPN, CDR2 SVGIG (reference sequence). The CDR3 totals 14 residues. The chain's CDR3 is CATEGAANTGELFF. CDR3 nucleotide sequence: TGTGCAACCGAGGGGGCGGCGAACACCGGGGAGCTGTTTTTT.

V gene TRBV7-3 combines with J gene TRBJ2-7; 8 nucleotides line up with TRBD2. J gave up 3 bases and V 5 bases, and 9 bases lay outside the gene matches. Germline lookup yields CDR1 SGHTA and CDR2 FQGTGA. There are 15 residues in the CDR3. DNA of the CDR3: TGTGCCAGCAGCCGCTACGGGACTAGTATCTACGAGCAGTACTTC. Protein product: CASSRYGTSIYEQYF.

The chain combines TRBV19 with TRBJ1-5; TRBD1 might be the D (6 bases). Germline CDR1 is LNHDA and CDR2 is SQIVND (reference sequence). CDR3 length: 14 amino acids. The germline V and J ends were trimmed by 5 bases and 6 bases, with 14 bases remaining between them. The CDR3 DNA reads TGTGCCAGTAGTCTTGGGGGGGCTGGTCAGCCCCAGCATTTT. Amino acid sequence: CASSLGGAGQPQHF. The whole variable domain, filled in from reference TRBV19 and TRBJ1-5, reads DGGITQSPKYLFRKEGQNVTLSCEQNLNHDAMYWYRQDPGQGLRLIYYSQIVNDFQKGDIAEGYSVSREKKESFPLTVTSAQKNPTAFYLCASSLGGAGQPQHFGDGTRLSIL.

The rearrangement joins TRBV10-3 to TRBJ2-3, with 8 positions matching TRBD1. After removal of 3 bases from V and 0 bases from J, the junction contained 5 bases not matched to a gene. Germline CDR1 ENHRY, CDR2 SYGVKD. CDR3 size: 16 residues. CDR3 amino acids: CAISDYGQGSTDTQYF. The DNA for the CDR3 is TGTGCCATCAGTGACTACGGACAGGGAAGCACAGATACGCAGTATTTT.

This sequence joins TRBV29-1 and TRBJ1-5; the match to TRBD1 covers 8 bases. Germline CDR1 reads SQVTM; CDR2 reads ANQGSEA. Trimming removed 6 bases from V and 7 bases from J; junction bases left unmatched: 11. This CDR3 contains 14 residues. The CDR3 nucleotides are TGCAGCGTGTCACAGGGGGGGCTGTCCCAGCCCCAGCATTTT. Amino acid sequence: CSVSQGGLSQPQHF.

V usage is TRBV20-1 and J usage is TRBJ2-7; TRBD1 is a possible D gene (6 bases). Per the germline V gene, CDR1 is DFQATT and CDR2 is SNEGSKA (reference sequence). The CDR3 totals 11 residues. V lost 1 base and J lost 9, with 10 bases in between. CDR3 coding DNA: TGCAGTGCTAGAGCAGGGGCTGCGCAGTACTTC. Protein: CSARAGAAQYF.

The gene calls are TRBV7-2 and TRBJ1-2, with D uncertain. V lost 5 bases to trimming and J lost 4 bases, with 11 bases between them. CDR1 is SGHTA, CDR2 FQGNSA, per germline. The CDR3 runs 13 residues. The CDR3 DNA sequence: TGTGCCAGCAGCCCTCCAGTTGGCTATGGCTACACCTTC. Translation gives CASSPPVGYGYTF. The full variable domain, in which reference TRBV7-2 and TRBJ1-2 provide the parts outside the CDR3, is GAGVSQSPSNKVTEKGKDVELRCDPISGHTALYWYRQSLGQGLEFLIYFQGNSAPDKSGLPSDRFSAERTGGSVSTLTIQRTQQEDSAVYLCASSPPVGYGYTFGSGTRLTVV.

V and J are TRBV19 and TRBJ1-5, with 7 bases that match TRBD1. Per the germline V gene, CDR1 is LNHDA and CDR2 is SQIVND (reference sequence). The CDR3 is 15 amino acids. Unmatched junction bases numbered 8, after V lost 5 bases and J lost 4 bases. As DNA, the CDR3 is TGTGCCAGTAGTCTTCACAGGGGTGGGAATCAGCCCCAGCATTTT. Protein sequence: CASSLHRGGNQPQHF. Using reference TRBV19 and TRBJ1-5 for the parts outside the CDR3, the full variable domain is DGGITQSPKYLFRKEGQNVTLSCEQNLNHDAMYWYRQDPGQGLRLIYYSQIVNDFQKGDIAEGYSVSREKKESFPLTVTSAQKNPTAFYLCASSLHRGGNQPQHFGDGTRLSIL.

The chain uses TRBV5-1 and TRBJ2-7; the match to TRBD2 covers 8 bases. Trimming at V came to 0 bases and at J to 1 base, leaving 9 bases not matched to a gene. The CDR3 is 17 residues long. Germline CDR1 and CDR2: SGHRS and YFSETQ. CDR3 sequence (DNA): TGCGCCAGCAGCTTGGCCGGGGGGGCAGAGAATTCCTACGAGCAGTACTTC. Amino acids: CASSLAGGAENSYEQYF. Full variable domain (remainder filled in from reference TRBV5-1 and TRBJ2-7): KAGVTQTPRYLIKTRGQQVTLSCSPISGHRSVSWYQQTPGQGLQFLFEYFSETQRNKGNFPGRFSGRQFSNSRSEMNVSTLELGDSALYLCASSLAGGAENSYEQYFGPGTRLTVT.

The CDR3 sequence is CASSLFSGGIAGTEAFF. The CDR3 coding sequence is TGTGCCAGCAGCTTATTTTCAGGGGGTATAGCGGGGACTGAAGCTTTCTTT. V and J are TRBV7-2 and TRBJ1-1, with 7 bases identical to TRBD1. Germline CDR1 and CDR2: SGHTA and FQGNSA. The V segment lost 2 bases and the J segment 5 bases; nucleotides outside the gene matches: 14. CDR3 length: 17 residues.

The V call is TRBV9, the J call TRBJ2-6; 11 bases line up with TRBD1. Germline V gives CDR1 SGDLS, CDR2 YYNGEE. The trim removed 4 bases at V and 1 base at J, leaving 7 bases unmatched. The CDR3 is made up of 18 amino acids. The CDR3 is CASSLSGQGASGANVLTF. CDR3 DNA sequence: TGTGCCAGCAGCCTTTCAGGACAGGGGGCATCTGGGGCCAACGTCCTGACTTTC.

The chain joins TRBV7-2 to TRBJ2-1; maybe TRBD1 (6 bases). Trimming shortened V by 4 bases and J by 4 bases, and 14 bases separated the two germline ends. Germline CDR1 is SGHTA and CDR2 is FQGNSA. The CDR3 covers 15 residues. The CDR3 spells CASSWQGSGYNEQFF. The CDR3 nucleotides are TGTGCCAGCAGCTGGCAGGGGTCTGGTTACAATGAGCAGTTCTTC.

The V gene is TRBV7-2, the J gene TRBJ2-1; 9 bases match TRBD2. The J segment lost 1 base and the V segment lost 5 bases, leaving 6 bases of the junction unmatched. Germline-derived CDR1 and CDR2 are SGHTA and FQGNSA. The CDR3 has 16 amino acids. Written as DNA, the CDR3 is TGTGCCAGCAGCGTTCAGCGGGGGGTATCCTACAATGAGCAGTTCTTC. It codes for CASSVQRGVSYNEQFF. Using reference TRBV7-2 and TRBJ2-1 for the parts outside the CDR3, the full variable domain is GAGVSQSPSNKVTEKGKDVELRCDPISGHTALYWYRQSLGQGLEFLIYFQGNSAPDKSGLPSDRFSAERTGGSVSTLTIQRTQQEDSAVYLCASSVQRGVSYNEQFFGPGTRLTVL.

The chain uses TRBV7-9 and TRBJ1-2, with TRBD1 matching 7 bases. Trimming removed 5 bases from V and 4 bases from J; junction bases left unmatched: 7. CDR1 is SEHNR and CDR2 is FQNEAQ in the germline V gene (reference sequence). The CDR3 totals 14 residues. In DNA, the CDR3 is TGTGCCAGCAGCCCCGGACAGGAACGCTATGGCTACACCTTC. It codes for CASSPGQERYGYTF.

The chain joins TRBV9 to TRBJ2-5, with D possibly TRBD1 on 5 matching bases. Germline V gene sequence: CDR1 SGDLS, CDR2 YYNGEE. The CDR3 is 14 amino acids. V dropped 0 bases and J dropped 1 base, with 7 bases sitting between them. In DNA, the CDR3 is TGTGCCAGCAGCGTAGGAGACAGCCAAGAGACCCAGTACTTC. Translated, it gives CASSVGDSQETQYF. The full variable domain, its missing parts supplied by reference TRBV9 and TRBJ2-5, is DSGVTQTPKHLITATGQRVTLRCSPRSGDLSVYWYQQSLDQGLQFLIQYYNGEERAKGNILERFSAQQFPDLHSELNLSSLELGDSALYFCASSVGDSQETQYFGPGTRLLVL.

This chain uses TRBV9 with TRBJ2-5; 7 bases are shared with TRBD2. This CDR3 region has 16 residues. The J segment lost 2 bases and the V segment lost 0 bases, leaving 7 bases of the junction unmatched. Looked up from germline, CDR1 is SGDLS and CDR2 is YYNGEE. The DNA of the CDR3 is TGTGCCAGCAGCGTAGCACCCGGGGAGGGGCAAGAGACCCAGTACTTC. Translation gives CASSVAPGEGQETQYF.

For the CDR3, the DNA is TGTGCCAGCACCGCTACAGGGGGTCTCGGAAACACCATATATTTT. This translates into CASTATGGLGNTIYF. This chain joins TRBV7-9 and TRBJ1-3, with 8 bases lining up with TRBD1. Trimming cost V 7 bases and J 4 bases; bases outside gene matches: 9. The CDR3 runs to 15 residues. Germline assignment: CDR1 SEHNR and CDR2 FQNEAQ (reference sequence).

This clone was recorded once. V is TRBV7-9 and J is TRBJ1-5, with a tentative D call TRBD1 (5 bases). Deletions cut 5 bases from V and 4 bases from J, with 12 bases between. CDR3 length: 14 residues. CDR1 SEHNR and CDR2 FQNEAQ come from the germline V gene (reference sequence). This chain's CDR3 is CASSGDGGNQPQHF. CDR3 DNA sequence: TGTGCCAGCAGCGGGGACGGGGGGAATCAGCCCCAGCATTTT.

The V gene is TRBV10-1, the J gene TRBJ2-3; tentatively, D is TRBD2 (6 bases). Trimming pared 2 bases from V and 2 bases from J, leaving 11 bases between. The V gene's germline CDR1 is WNHNN and CDR2 SYGVQD (reference sequence). The CDR3 runs 15 residues. The CDR3 nucleotides read TGCGCCAGCAGTGAGGGGACTGGTTACACAGATACGCAGTATTTT. This encodes CASSEGTGYTDTQYF.

The chain joins TRBV11-3 to TRBJ2-7, with 9 bases fitting TRBD1. CDR3 length: 13 residues. The V segment lost 4 bases and the J segment 6 bases; nucleotides outside the gene matches: 4. Germline V gene data show CDR1 as SGHNT and CDR2 as YENEEA. CDR3 in DNA: TGTGCCAGCAGCTCGGGACAGGGCGGCGAGCAGTACTTC. Its translation is CASSSGQGGEQYF.

This clone was observed a few times. The rearrangement links TRBV29-1 to TRBJ2-5; 8 bases agree with TRBD2. Germline V gives CDR1 SQVTM, CDR2 ANQGSEA. V was pared by 0 bases and J by 6 bases, with 12 bases of the junction left unmatched. The CDR3 has 16 residues. The chain's CDR3 is CSVEDAPSGGEKTQYF. As DNA, the CDR3 is TGCAGCGTTGAAGATGCCCCAAGCGGGGGCGAAAAGACCCAGTACTTC.

The chain carries TRBV11-2 and TRBJ1-1; D perhaps matches TRBD1 (5 bases). The CDR3 is 15 amino acids. Trimming stripped 3 bases from V and 3 bases from J, with 14 bases between. In germline, CDR1 is SGHAT, CDR2 FQNNGV. This CDR3 reads CASSLNAGVYTEAFF. The CDR3 DNA is TGTGCCAGCAGCTTGAATGCGGGGGTCTACACTGAAGCTTTCTTT.

This clone has just one count. DNA of the CDR3: TGTGCCAGCAGCCAAGATCCGACTATTGACAGGGAAGATGGCTACACCTTC. The encoded protein is CASSQDPTIDREDGYTF. This rearrangement joins TRBV4-2 to TRBJ1-2, with TRBD1 identical over 7 bases. The CDR3 is made up of 17 amino acids. With 0 bases clipped from V and 6 bases from J, the junction kept 13 bases outside the gene matches. Per germline, CDR1 LGHNA and CDR2 YNFKEQ.

CDR3 bases: TGTGCCAGCAGTTACGGACTAGCGGGGACCTACGAGCAGTACTTC. Translation: CASSYGLAGTYEQYF. This chain joins TRBV6-5 and TRBJ2-7; 12 bases are shared with TRBD2. This CDR3 has 15 residues. CDR1 is MNHEY and CDR2 is SVGAGI in the germline V gene. After removal of 2 bases from V and 2 bases from J, the junction contained 1 base not matched to a gene.

This chain joins TRBV2 and TRBJ2-5, with 10 bases lining up with TRBD2. J was trimmed by 9 bases and V by 6 bases; bases with no gene match: 16. Per the germline V gene, CDR1 is SNHLY and CDR2 is FYNNEI. CDR3 length: 16 amino acids. In DNA form, the CDR3 reads TGTGCCAGCAGAGCAGGGACTAGCGCTGCCTCGGGGGCCCAGTACTTC. Translation: CASRAGTSAASGAQYF.